The T cell receptor (beta chain) described here comes from a study of Ad26.COV2.S vaccination and SARS-CoV-2 variants (dated by TCRdb to the early 2020s). Looking at the study overall: Vaccine-arm donors were drawn from COV1001, a multicentre, randomized, double-blind, placebo-controlled phase I-IIa trial of Ad26.COV2.S in healthy adults. Ad26.COV2.S was given intramuscularly at 5x10^10 or 1x10^11 viral particles, as a single shot or as two shots 56 days apart. TCRbeta repertoire sequencing served as the tool for gauging how specific and how broad the SARS-CoV-2-reactive T cell receptors were following Ad26.COV2.S vaccination. A total of 32 samples were included in the TCR-sequenced set, comprising around 20 Ad26.COV2.S vaccine recipients, 5 placebo recipients and 8 SARS-CoV-2 convalescent individuals. Trial participants were randomized into five groups of five: low-dose or high-dose Ad26.COV2.S given once or twice, or placebo on both occasions. Blinding of investigators to trial group allocation was maintained during experiments and outcome assessment. Paper-wide results and their limitations: The authors noted that the TCR breadth and depth analyses may have underestimated total T cell responses. After vaccination, spike-specific CD8+ and CD4+ T cell responses were reported to show substantial breadth. Comparing responses between vaccine doses or regimens was not something the study was powered to do. Vaccine and placebo recipients had similar non-spike TCR breadth, a finding consistent with the vaccine containing only spike. Higher spike-specific TCR breadth was observed in Ad26.COV2.S recipients than in placebo recipients (P = 0.0014).

The immunoSEQ Assay was the method used to sequence TCRbeta CDR3 regions. After extraction, genomic DNA underwent amplification by bias-controlled multiplex PCR, followed by high-throughput sequencing. In the source study's methods: To quantify the absolute abundance of every unique TCRbeta CDR3 region, sequences were collapsed and filtered. T cell fraction was estimated by normalizing TCRbeta template counts to usable DNA, with usable DNA measured through amplification of reference genes found in all nucleated cells. Repertoire TCRs were annotated as SARS-CoV-2-specific by exact matching of V gene, CDR3 amino acid sequence and J gene to a known reactive TCR set. MIRA supplied the reference SARS-CoV-2 TCR set, which was filtered for enrichment in COVID-19-positive ImmuneCODE repertoires so that public or cross-reactive TCRs were removed. Using the MIRA antigens, annotated TCRs were further analysed by specific ORF or by position within an ORF. Breadth was defined as annotated unique rearrangements over total unique productive rearrangements; depth was the summed frequency of those rearrangements. Two-sided Wilcoxon rank-sum tests were used to compare TCR breadth between groups. Entries here come from immuneACCESS through TCRdb and include only in-frame sequences with V and J called. Some clones fail to appear in such tables; in the studies checked, an unresolved V gene covers under half of the shortfall, and the cause of the remainder is unknown. V, J and clone size reflect that table, while D and trimming were determined from the DNA. The sample table lists 350,000 to 400,000 clones, approximately 89% of them with a count of one. The biggest ten clones account for under 2% of the sample.

Turning to this clone: Its antigen remains unidentified. No much larger clone is present one base from it, and per-base qualities are unavailable.

Per the publication, the treatment or condition label means: about 20 received Ad26.COV2.S at low or high dose, single or two shots; several received placebo; per-sample allocation not given. Repertoires of vaccine and placebo recipients were sequenced from samples collected on day 63 after the first injection. Cohort 1b enrolled roughly 25 adults aged 18-55 years at a single site in Boston, USA, between 29 July and 7 August 2020. As a vaccine, Ad26.COV2.S was a replication-incompetent adenovirus type 26 vector that expressed a prefusion-stabilized SARS-CoV-2 spike protein derived from the original Wuhan strain. V lost 2 bases and J lost 9 bases, and the count of bases not matched to a germline gene is 13. Reading the germline V gene (reference sequence) gives CDR1 SGHKS and CDR2 YYEKEE. Taken from cysteine to phenylalanine, the CDR3 has 15 residues. Of all the DNA, just the CDR3 is kept, 45 bases in frame from base 1.

The material sequenced was peripheral blood, taken in a trial of Ad26.COV2.S vaccine versus placebo. The receptor comes from a person aged 18 to 59 who received the Ad26.COV2.S COVID-19 vaccine or a placebo. This receptor chain uses TRBV5-5 and TRBJ1-1, and TRBD1 matches 7 of the central bases. In nucleotides, the sequence is TGTGCCAGCAGCTTCACCCCGGACAGGTCGGGTCAAGCTTTCTTT. Protein translation: CASSFTPDRSGQAFF.